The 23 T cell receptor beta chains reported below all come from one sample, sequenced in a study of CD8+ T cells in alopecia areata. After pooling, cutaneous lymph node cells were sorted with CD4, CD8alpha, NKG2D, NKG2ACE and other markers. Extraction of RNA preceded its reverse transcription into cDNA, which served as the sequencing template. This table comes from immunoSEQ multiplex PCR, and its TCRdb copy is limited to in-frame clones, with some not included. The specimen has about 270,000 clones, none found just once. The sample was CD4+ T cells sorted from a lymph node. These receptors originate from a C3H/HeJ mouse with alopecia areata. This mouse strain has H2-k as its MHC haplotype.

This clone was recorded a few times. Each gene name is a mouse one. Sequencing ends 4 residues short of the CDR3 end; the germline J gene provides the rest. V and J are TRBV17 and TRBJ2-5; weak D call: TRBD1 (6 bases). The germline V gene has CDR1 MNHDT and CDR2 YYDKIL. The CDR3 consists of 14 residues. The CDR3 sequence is CASSRVQGRDTQYF. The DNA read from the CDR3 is TGTGCTAGCAGTAGAGTGCAGGGGCGGGAC.

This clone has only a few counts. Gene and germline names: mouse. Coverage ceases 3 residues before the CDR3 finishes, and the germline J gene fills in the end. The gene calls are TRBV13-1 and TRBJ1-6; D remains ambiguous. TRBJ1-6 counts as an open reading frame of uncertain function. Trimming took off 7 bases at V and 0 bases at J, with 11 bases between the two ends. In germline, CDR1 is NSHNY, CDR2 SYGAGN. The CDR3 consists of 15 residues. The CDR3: CASSRQDSYNSPLYF. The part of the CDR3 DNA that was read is TGTGCCAGCTCTCGGCAGGATTCCTATAATTCGCCC.

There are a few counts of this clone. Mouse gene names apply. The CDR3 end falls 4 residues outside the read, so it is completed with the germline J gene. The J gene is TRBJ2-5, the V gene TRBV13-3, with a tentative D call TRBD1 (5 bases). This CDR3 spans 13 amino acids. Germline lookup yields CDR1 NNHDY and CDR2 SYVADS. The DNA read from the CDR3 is TGTGCCAGCAGTGACAGGGAAAGAGAC. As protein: CASSDRERD. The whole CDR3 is CASSDRERDTQYF.

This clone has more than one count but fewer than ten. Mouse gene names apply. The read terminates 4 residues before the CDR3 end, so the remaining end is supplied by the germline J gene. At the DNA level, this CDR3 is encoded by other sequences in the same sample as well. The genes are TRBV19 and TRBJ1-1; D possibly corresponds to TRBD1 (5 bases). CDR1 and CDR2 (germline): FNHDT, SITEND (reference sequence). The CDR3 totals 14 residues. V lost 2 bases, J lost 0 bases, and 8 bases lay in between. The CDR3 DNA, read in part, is TGTGCCAGCAGTATGGGGGGGGCAAACACA. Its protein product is CASSMGGANT. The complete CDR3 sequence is CASSMGGANTEVFF.

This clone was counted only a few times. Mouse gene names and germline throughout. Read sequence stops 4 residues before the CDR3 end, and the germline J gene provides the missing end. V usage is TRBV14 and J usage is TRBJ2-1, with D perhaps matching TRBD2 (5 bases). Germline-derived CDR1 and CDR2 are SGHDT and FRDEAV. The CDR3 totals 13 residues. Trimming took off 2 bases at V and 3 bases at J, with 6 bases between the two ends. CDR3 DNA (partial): TGTGCCAGCAGTTTTGGGGTCTATGCT. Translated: CASSFGVYA. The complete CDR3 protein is CASSFGVYAEQFF.

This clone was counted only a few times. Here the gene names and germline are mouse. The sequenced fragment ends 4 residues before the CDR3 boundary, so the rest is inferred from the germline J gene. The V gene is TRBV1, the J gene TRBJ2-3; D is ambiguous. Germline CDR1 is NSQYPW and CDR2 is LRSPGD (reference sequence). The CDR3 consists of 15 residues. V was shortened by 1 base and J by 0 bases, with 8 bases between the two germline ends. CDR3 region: CTCSAATVSAETLYF. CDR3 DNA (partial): TGCACCTGCAGTGCAGCCACAGTTAGTGCAGAA.

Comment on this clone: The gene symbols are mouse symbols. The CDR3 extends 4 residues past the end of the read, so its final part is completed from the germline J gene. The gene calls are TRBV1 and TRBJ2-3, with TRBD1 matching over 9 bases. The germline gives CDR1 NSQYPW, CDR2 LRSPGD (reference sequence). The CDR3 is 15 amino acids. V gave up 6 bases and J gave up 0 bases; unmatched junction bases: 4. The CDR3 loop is CTCRWGTGSAETLYF. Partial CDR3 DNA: TGCACCTGCAGGTGGGGGACAGGGAGTGCAGAA.

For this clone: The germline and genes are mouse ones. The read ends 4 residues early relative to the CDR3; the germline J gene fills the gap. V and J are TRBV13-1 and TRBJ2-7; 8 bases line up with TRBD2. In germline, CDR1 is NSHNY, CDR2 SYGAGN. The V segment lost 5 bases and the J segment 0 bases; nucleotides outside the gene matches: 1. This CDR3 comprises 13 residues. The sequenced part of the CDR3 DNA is TGTGCCAGCAGACTGGGGGACTCCTAT. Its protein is CASRLGDSY. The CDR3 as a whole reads CASRLGDSYEQYF.

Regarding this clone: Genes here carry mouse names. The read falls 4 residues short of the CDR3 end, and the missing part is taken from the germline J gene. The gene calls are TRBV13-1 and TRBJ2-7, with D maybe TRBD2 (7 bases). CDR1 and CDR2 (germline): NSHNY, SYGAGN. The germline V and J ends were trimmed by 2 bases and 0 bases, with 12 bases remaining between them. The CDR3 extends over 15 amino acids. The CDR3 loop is CASSEGGVLSYEQYF. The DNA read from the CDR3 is TGTGCCAGCAGTGAAGGGGGGGTACTCTCCTAT.

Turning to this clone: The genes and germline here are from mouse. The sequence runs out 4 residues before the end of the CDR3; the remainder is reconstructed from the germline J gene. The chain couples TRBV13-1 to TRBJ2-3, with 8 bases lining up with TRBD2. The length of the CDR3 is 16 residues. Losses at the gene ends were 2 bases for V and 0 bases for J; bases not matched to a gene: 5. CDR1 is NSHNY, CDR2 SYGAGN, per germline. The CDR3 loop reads CASSDWGAGSAETLYF. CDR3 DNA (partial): TGTGCCAGCAGTGACTGGGGGGCCGGTAGTGCAGAA.

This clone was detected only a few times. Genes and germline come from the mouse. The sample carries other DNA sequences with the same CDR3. CDR3 protein: CAWSLSGTGGYEQYF. The sequenced CDR3 bases are TGTGCCTGGAGTCTCTCCGGGACTGGGGGATAT. The rearrangement links TRBV31 to TRBJ2-7; 11 positions agree with TRBD2. The read is 4 residues too short to cover the CDR3 end, so that end is filled in from the germline J gene. The length of the CDR3 is 15 residues. Germline CDR1 reads GKSSPN; CDR2 reads SITVG.

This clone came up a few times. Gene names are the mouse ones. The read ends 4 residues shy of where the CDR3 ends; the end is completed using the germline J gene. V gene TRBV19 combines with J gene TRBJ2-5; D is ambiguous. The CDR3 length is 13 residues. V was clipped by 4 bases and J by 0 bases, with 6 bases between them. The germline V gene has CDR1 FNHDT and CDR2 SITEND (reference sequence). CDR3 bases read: TGTGCCAGCAGTTTCAGCAACCAAGAC. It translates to CASSFSNQD. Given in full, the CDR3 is CASSFSNQDTQYF. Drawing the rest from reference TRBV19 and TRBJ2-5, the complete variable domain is GGIITQTPKFLIGQEGQKLTLKCQQNFNHDTMYWYRQDSGKGLRLIYYSITENDLQKGDLSEGYDASREKKSSFSLTVTSAQKNEMAVFLCASSFSNQDTQYFGPGTRLLVL.

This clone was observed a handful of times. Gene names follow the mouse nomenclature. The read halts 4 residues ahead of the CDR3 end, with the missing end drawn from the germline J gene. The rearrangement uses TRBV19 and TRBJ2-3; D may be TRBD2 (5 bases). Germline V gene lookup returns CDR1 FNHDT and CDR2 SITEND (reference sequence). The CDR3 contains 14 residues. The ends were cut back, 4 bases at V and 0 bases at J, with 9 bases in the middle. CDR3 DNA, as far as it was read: TGTGCCAGCAGTCTGGGTACTAGTGCAGAA. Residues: CASSLGTSAE. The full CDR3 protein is CASSLGTSAETLYF.

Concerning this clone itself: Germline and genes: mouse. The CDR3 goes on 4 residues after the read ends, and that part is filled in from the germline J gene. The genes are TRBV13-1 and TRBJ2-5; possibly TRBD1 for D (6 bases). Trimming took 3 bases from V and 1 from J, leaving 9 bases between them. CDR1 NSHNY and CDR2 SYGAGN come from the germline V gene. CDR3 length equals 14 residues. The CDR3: CASSASGDQDTQYF. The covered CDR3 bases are TGTGCCAGCAGTGCCTCAGGGGACCAAGAC.

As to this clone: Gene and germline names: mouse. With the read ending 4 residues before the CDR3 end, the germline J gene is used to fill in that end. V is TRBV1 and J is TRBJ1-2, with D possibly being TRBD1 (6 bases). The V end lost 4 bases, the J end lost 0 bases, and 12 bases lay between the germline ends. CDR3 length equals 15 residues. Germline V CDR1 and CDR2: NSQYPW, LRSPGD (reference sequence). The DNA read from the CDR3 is TGCACCTGCAGTGGCTCCGGGACAACAAACTCC. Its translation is CTCSGSGTTNS. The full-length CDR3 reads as CTCSGSGTTNSDYTF.

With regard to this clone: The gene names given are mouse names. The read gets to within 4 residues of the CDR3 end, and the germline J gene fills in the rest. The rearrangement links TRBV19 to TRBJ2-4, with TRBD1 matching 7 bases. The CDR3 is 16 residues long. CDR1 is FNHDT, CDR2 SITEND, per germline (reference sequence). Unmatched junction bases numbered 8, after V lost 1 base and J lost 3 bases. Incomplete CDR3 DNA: TGTGCCAGCAGTATAAAGGGACAGATGGGACAAAAC. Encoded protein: CASSIKGQMGQN. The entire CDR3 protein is CASSIKGQMGQNTLYF.

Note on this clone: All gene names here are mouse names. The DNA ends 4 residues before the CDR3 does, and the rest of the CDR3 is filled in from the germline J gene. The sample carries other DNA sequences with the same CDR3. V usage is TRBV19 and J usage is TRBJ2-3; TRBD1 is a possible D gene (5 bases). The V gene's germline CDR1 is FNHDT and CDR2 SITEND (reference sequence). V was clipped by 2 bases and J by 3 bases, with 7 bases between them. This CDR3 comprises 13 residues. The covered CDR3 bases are TGTGCCAGCAGTATTAACAGGGCAGAA. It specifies CASSINRAE. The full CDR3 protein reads CASSINRAETLYF.

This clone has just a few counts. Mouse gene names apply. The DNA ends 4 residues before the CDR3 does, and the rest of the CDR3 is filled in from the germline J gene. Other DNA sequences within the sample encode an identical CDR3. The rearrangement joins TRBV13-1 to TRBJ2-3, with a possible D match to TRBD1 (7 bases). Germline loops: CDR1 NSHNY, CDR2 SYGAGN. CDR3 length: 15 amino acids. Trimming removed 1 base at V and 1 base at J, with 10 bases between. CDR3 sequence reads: CASSDRGRGAETLYF. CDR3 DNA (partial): TGTGCCAGCAGTGATAGGGGGCGCGGTGCAGAA.

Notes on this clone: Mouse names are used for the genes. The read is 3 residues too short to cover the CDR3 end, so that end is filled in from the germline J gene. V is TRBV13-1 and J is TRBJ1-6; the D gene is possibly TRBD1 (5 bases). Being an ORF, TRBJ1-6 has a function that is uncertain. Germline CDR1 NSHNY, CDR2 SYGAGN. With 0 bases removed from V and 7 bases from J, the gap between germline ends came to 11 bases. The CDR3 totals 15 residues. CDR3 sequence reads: CASSDGAGRNSPLYF. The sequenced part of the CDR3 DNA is TGTGCCAGCAGTGATGGGGCAGGGAGAAATTCGCCC.

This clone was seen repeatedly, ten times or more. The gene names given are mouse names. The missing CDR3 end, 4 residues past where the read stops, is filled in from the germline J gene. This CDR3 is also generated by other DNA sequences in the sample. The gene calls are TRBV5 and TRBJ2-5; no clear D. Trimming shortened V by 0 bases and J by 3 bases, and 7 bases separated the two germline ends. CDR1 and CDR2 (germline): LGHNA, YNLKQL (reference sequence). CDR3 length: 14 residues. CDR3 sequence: CASSQEHRQDTQYF. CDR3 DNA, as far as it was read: TGTGCCAGCAGCCAAGAACACAGACAAGAC.

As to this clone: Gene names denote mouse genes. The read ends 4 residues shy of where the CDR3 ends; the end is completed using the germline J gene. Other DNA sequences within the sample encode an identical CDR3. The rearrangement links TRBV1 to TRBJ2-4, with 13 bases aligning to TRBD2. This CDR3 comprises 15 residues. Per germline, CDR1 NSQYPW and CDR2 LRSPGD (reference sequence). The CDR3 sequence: CTCSAGTGGANTLYF. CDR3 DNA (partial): TGCACCTGCAGTGCAGGGACTGGGGGGGCGAAC.

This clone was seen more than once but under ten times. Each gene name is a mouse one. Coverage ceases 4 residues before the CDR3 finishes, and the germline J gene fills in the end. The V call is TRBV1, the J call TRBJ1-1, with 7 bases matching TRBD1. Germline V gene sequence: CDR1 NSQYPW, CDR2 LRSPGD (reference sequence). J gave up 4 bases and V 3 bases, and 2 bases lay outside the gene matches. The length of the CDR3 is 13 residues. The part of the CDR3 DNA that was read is TGCACCTGCAGTGCCCGGGACAGCACA. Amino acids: CTCSARDST. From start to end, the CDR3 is CTCSARDSTEVFF.

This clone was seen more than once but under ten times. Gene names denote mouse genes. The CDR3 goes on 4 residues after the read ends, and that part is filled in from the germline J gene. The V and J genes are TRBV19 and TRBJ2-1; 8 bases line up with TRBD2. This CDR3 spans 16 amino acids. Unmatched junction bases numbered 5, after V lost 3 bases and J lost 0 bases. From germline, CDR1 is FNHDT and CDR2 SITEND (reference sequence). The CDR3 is CASSTWGALNYAEQFF. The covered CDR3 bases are TGTGCCAGCAGTACCTGGGGGGCTCTTAACTATGCT.